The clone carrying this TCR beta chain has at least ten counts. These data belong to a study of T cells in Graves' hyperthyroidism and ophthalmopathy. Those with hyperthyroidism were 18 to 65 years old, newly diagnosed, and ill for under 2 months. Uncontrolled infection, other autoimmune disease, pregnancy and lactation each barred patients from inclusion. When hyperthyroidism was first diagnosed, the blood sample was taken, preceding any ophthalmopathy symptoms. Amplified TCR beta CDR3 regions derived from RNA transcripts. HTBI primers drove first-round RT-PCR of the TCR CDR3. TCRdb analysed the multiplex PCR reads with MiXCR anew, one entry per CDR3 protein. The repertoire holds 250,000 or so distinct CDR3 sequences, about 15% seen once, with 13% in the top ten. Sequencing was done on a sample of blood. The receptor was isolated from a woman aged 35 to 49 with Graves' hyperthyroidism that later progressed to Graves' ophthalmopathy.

In DNA, the CDR3 is TGTGCCAGCACCCCATCCCAGGGGGCAGTGGAGACCCAGTACTTC. It translates to CASTPSQGAVETQYF. The genes are TRBV6-1 and TRBJ2-5; 8 nucleotides align to TRBD1. CDR3 size: 15 residues. Germline V gives CDR1 MNHNS, CDR2 SASEGT. V shed 7 bases, J shed 5 bases, and the junction held 12 bases outside the gene matches.